The T cell receptor beta chain under discussion was sequenced for a study of vaccination effects on CD4 cells after COVID-19. Regarding the study as a whole: At late timepoints after vaccination, vaccine- and infection-induced clones shrank markedly. The authors studied few convalescent patients and collected no early post-infection timepoints.

Details on this clone: Its cognate antigen is unknown.

CDR1 SEHNR and CDR2 FQNEAQ come from the germline V gene (reference sequence). The V end was cut by 8 bases, the J end by 14 bases, with 23 bases between. The length of the CDR3 is 13 residues. Clones were sequenced by immunoSEQ multiplex PCR, and TCRdb holds only the in-frame ones, with some missing. The profile covers fewer than 75,000 clones, with 75% to 80% appearing a single time and roughly 2% taken by the ten largest. Subsequent to a culture period of under 11 days, CD4+ T cells were isolated. Vaccine recipients, nucleocapsid antibody negative, had no prior SARS-CoV-2 infection. It was on days 3 and 7 that half the medium was replaced with IL-2 medium.

The sample here was CD4+ T cells from PBMCs cultured without peptide, taken before COVID-19 vaccination. The sequence came from a human donor who received a COVID-19 vaccine. This sequence joins TRBV7-9 and TRBJ2-3; weak D call: TRBD1 (5 bases). The CDR3 sequence: CASCLMGQECRYF. In nucleotides, the CDR3 is TGTGCCAGCTGTTTGATGGGGCAGGAGTGTAGGTATTTT.